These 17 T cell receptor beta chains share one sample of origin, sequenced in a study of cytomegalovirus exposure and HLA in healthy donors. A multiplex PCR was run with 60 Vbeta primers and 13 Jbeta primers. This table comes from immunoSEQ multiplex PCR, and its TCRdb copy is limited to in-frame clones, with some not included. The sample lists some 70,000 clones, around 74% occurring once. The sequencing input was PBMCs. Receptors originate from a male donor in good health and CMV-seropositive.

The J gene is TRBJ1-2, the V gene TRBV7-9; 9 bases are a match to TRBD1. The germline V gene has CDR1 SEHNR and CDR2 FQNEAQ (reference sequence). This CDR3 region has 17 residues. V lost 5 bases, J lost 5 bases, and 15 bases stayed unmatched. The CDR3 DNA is TGTGCCAGCAGCCACGGCCGGACAGGGGAAAGTAATTATGGCTACACCTTC. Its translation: CASSHGRTGESNYGYTF. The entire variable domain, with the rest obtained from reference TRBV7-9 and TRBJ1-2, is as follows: DTGVSQNPRHKITKRGQNVTFRCDPISEHNRLYWYRQTLGQGPEFLTYFQNEAQLEKSRLLSDRFSAERPKGSFSTLEIQRTEQGDSAMYLCASSHGRTGESNYGYTFGSGTRLTVV.

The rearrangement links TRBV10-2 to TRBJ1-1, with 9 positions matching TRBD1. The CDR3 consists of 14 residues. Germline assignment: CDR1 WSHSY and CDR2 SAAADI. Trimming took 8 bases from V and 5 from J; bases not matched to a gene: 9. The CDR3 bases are TGCGCCAGCCTCGCCGGGACAGGGTGGACTGAAGCTTTCTTT. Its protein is CASLAGTGWTEAFF.

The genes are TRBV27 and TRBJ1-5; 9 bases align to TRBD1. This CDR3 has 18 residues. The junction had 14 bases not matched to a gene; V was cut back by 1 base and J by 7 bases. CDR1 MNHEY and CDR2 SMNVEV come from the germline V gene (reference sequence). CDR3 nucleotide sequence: TGTGCCAGCAGTTTATGGTCCACAGGGGGCGCGGGGCCCCAGCCCCAGCATTTT. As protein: CASSLWSTGGAGPQPQHF.

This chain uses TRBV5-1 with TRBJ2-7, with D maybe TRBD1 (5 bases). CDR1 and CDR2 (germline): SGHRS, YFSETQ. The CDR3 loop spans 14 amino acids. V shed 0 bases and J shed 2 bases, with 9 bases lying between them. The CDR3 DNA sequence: TGCGCCAGCAGCTTGGGCGAGGACACCTACGAGCAGTACTTC. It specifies CASSLGEDTYEQYF.

The chain's CDR3 is CTSSPLTTSTQYF. The CDR3 DNA is TGCACCAGCAGCCCGCTTACGACTAGCACGCAGTATTTT. J is TRBJ2-3 and V is TRBV1; the table's D call of TRBD2 was not tested on the DNA. TRBV1 is tagged as a pseudogene. The CDR3 runs 13 residues.

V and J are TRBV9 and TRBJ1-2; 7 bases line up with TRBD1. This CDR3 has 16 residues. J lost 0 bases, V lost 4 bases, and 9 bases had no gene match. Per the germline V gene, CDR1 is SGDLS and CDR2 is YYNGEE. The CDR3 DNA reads TGTGCCAGCAGCCCCAGGGGGGCAGATGCTAACTATGGCTACACCTTC. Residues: CASSPRGADANYGYTF.

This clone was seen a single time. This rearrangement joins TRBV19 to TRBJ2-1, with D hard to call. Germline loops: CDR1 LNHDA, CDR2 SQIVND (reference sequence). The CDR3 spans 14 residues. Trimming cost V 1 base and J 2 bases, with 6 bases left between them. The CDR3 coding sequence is TGTGCCAGTAGTATAGGAGCCCCCTACAATGAGCAGTTCTTC. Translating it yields CASSIGAPYNEQFF.

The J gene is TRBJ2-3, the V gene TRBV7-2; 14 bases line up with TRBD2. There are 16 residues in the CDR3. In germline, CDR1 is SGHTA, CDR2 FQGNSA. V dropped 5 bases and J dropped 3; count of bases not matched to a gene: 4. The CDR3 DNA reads TGTGCCAGCAGCGCGACTAGCGGGGGGGCGACAGATACGCAGTATTTT. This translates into CASSATSGGATDTQYF.

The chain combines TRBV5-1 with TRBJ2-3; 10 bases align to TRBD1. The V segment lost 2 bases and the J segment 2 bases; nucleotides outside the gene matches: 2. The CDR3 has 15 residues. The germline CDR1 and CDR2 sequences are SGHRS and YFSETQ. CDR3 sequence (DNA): TGCGCCAGCAGCTTCGGGACAGGGGCCACAGATACGCAGTATTTT. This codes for CASSFGTGATDTQYF.

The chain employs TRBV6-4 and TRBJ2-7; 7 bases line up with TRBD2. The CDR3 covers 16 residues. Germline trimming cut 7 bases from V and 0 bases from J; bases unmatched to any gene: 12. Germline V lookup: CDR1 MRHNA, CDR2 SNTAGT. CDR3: CASIKRGGKNSYEQYF. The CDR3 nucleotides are TGTGCCAGCATTAAGCGGGGAGGTAAAAACTCCTACGAGCAGTACTTC.

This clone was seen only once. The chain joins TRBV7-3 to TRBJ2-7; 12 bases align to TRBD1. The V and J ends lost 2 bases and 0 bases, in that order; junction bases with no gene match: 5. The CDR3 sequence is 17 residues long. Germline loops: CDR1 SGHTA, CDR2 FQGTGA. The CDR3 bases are TGTGCCAGCAGCTTAGGGACAGGGGGCTCTAGCTCCTACGAGCAGTACTTC. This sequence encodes CASSLGTGGSSSYEQYF.

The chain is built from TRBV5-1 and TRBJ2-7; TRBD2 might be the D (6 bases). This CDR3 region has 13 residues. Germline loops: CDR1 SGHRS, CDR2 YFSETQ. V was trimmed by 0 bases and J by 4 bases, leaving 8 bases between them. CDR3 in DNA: TGCGCCAGCAGCTTGGAGGGGAGGTACGAGCAGTACTTC. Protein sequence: CASSLEGRYEQYF.

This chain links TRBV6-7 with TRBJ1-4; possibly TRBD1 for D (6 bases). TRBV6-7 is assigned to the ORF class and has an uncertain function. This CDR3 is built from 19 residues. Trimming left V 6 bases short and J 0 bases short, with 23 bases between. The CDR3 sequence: CASSLPVDSFFATNEKLFF. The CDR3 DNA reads TGTGCCAGCAGCCTTCCGGTGGACAGTTTTTTCGCAACTAATGAAAAACTGTTTTTT.

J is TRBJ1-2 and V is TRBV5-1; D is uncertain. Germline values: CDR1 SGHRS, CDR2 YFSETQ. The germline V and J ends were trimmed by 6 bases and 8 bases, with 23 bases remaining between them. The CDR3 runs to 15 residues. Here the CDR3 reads CASTYAAGIGLGYTF. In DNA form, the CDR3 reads TGCGCCAGCACTTACGCGGCCGGGATTGGATTAGGCTACACCTTC.

The CDR3 is CASSQAASGGYEQYF. CDR3 coding DNA: TGCGCCAGCAGCCAAGCGGCTAGCGGGGGTTACGAGCAGTACTTC. The gene calls are TRBV4-3 and TRBJ2-7; TRBD2 matches 10 bases. This CDR3 contains 15 residues. CDR1 and CDR2 from the germline V gene are LGHNA and YSLEER. V lost 1 base and J lost 4; bases outside the gene matches: 4.

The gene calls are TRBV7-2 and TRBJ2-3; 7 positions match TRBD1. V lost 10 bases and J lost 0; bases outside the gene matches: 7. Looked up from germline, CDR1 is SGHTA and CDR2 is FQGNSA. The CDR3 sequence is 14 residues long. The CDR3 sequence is CATKTGISTDTQYF. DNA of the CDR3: TGTGCCACCAAGACAGGGATTAGCACAGATACGCAGTATTTT.

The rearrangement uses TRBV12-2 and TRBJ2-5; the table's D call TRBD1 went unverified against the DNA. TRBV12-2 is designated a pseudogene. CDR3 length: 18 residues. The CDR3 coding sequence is TGTGCAAGTCGCTTAGGGGACAGGGGGCTTAGGATTCTGGAGACCCAGTACTTC. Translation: CASRLGDRGLRILETQYF.